Below, 13 T cell receptor beta chains from the same sample are listed, as sequenced in a study of human T cells and chemical hapten exposure. From the RACE reads, TCRdb called clonotypes with MiXCR, one entry per CDR3 protein. The profile shows more than 250,000 distinct CDR3 sequences, more than 6.5% of them singletons. The time point: pre-sensitization, week 0. Treatment: therapeutic diphenylcyclopropenone sensitization with weekly scalp DPC. The sample in question was whole blood, obtained in connection with sensitization to the hapten diphenylcyclopropenone (DPC). The receptors come from a woman aged 40-49 years with alopecia areata. Some clones in this sample may be carry-over from other donors' samples.

This chain links TRBV28 with TRBJ2-1; D unresolved. Germline-derived CDR1 and CDR2 are MDHEN and SYDVKM. The length of the CDR3 is 15 residues. V gave up 3 bases and J gave up 0 bases, with 9 bases separating them. In nucleotides, the CDR3 is TGTGCCAGCAGTTTTCGCGGCGCCTCCTACAATGAGCAGTTCTTC. Residues: CASSFRGASYNEQFF.

The chain recombines TRBV25-1 with TRBJ1-4, with a tentative D call TRBD1 (5 bases). Germline V CDR1 and CDR2: MGHDK, SYGVNS. The CDR3 covers 15 residues. Trimming pared 4 bases from V and 4 bases from J, leaving 13 bases between. The DNA of the CDR3 is TGTGCCAGCAGTGCCGGACAAAGCGGTAATGAAAAACTGTTTTTT. Protein product: CASSAGQSGNEKLFF.

The chain employs TRBV20-1 and TRBJ1-2; 12 nucleotides align to TRBD1. Germline V gene lookup returns CDR1 DFQATT and CDR2 SNEGSKA (reference sequence). J gave up 0 bases and V 3 bases, and 2 bases lay outside the gene matches. The CDR3 has 15 residues. The CDR3 reads CSARGQGATNYGYTF. The CDR3 nucleotides read TGCAGTGCTAGGGGACAGGGGGCCACTAACTATGGCTACACCTTC.

This clonotype was observed at least ten times. This rearrangement joins TRBV24-1 to TRBJ2-1; D is unresolved. Trimming pared 4 bases from V and 0 bases from J, leaving 9 bases between. The CDR3 spans 15 residues. Germline V CDR1 and CDR2: KGHDR, SFDVKD. CDR3 sequence: CATSDSYSSYNEQFF. The CDR3 coding sequence is TGTGCCACCAGTGACTCTTATAGCTCCTACAATGAGCAGTTCTTC.

This chain joins TRBV4-2 and TRBJ2-3; 9 nucleotides agree with TRBD1. CDR3 length equals 14 residues. Germline CDR1 LGHNA, CDR2 YNFKEQ. Unmatched junction bases numbered 3, after V lost 6 bases and J lost 2 bases. The chain's CDR3 is CASRDRGNTDTQYF. CDR3 DNA sequence: TGTGCCAGCAGGGACAGGGGCAACACAGATACGCAGTATTTT.

This clonotype was seen only a few times. The chain links TRBV6-2 or TRBV6-3 to TRBJ2-3, with 10 bases identical to TRBD2. CDR1 MNHEY and CDR2 SVGEGT come from the germline V gene. The CDR3 extends over 16 amino acids. With V trimmed by 6 bases and J by 0 bases, 6 bases remained unmatched. CDR3 in DNA: TGTGCCAGCAGCACTAGGACTAGCGGTAGCACAGATACGCAGTATTTT. This codes for CASSTRTSGSTDTQYF.

This clonotype turned up a few times. This sequence joins TRBV15 and TRBJ2-2; no firm D call. Looked up from germline, CDR1 is LNHNV and CDR2 is YYDKDF (reference sequence). Trimming cost V 3 bases and J 5 bases, with 7 bases left between them. The CDR3 is 13 amino acids. The CDR3 DNA follows: TGTGCCACCAGCAGGGACGAGACCGGGGAGCTGTTTTTT. This sequence encodes CATSRDETGELFF.

This clonotype came up many times. The chain recombines TRBV12-3 or TRBV12-4 with TRBJ2-7, with D uncertain. The V and J ends lost 1 base and 4 bases respectively, with 8 bases between them. The CDR3 is 13 amino acids. The CDR3 DNA reads as TGTGCCAGCAGTTTAGGGCAGACTTACGAGCAGTACTTC. Residues: CASSLGQTYEQYF.

This chain uses TRBV7-2 with TRBJ1-6, with a tentative D call TRBD1 (6 bases). Germline V CDR1 and CDR2: SGHTA, FQGNSA. There are 19 residues in the CDR3. Trimming removed 1 base from V and 3 bases from J, with 19 bases in between. CDR3 loop: CASSLGSTGRSVYNSPLHF. The DNA for the CDR3 is TGTGCCAGCAGCTTAGGCTCGACAGGAAGGAGCGTCTATAATTCACCCCTCCACTTT.

The rearrangement joins TRBV5-4 to TRBJ1-4, with 7 bases matching TRBD1. V shed 3 bases and J 8 bases; nucleotides not matched to a gene: 7. CDR1 is SGHNT and CDR2 is YYREEE in the germline V gene (reference sequence). The CDR3 spans 14 residues. CDR3 in DNA: TGTGCCAGCAGCTCCAGGGGGAATCAGGAAAAACTGTTTTTT. It encodes CASSSRGNQEKLFF.

This chain uses TRBV28 with TRBJ1-5; D not certain. The CDR3 sequence is 14 residues long. The V and J ends lost 6 bases and 6 bases respectively, with 15 bases between them. Germline V gives CDR1 MDHEN, CDR2 SYDVKM. Here the CDR3 reads CASSTDFPGQPQHF. The CDR3 DNA reads TGTGCCAGCAGCACGGACTTCCCGGGTCAGCCCCAGCATTTT.

The rearrangement uses TRBV20-1 and TRBJ2-1, with 9 bases lining up with TRBD2. CDR1 is DFQATT, CDR2 SNEGSKA, per germline (reference sequence). V was pared by 0 bases and J by 9 bases, with 9 bases of the junction left unmatched. The CDR3 loop spans 15 amino acids. CDR3 in amino acids: CSARDRLAVTPEQFF. DNA for the CDR3: TGCAGTGCTAGAGATCGACTAGCGGTGACTCCTGAGCAGTTCTTC.

This clonotype was observed many times. This sequence joins TRBV20-1 and TRBJ1-2; TRBD1 matches at 9 bases. CDR1 DFQATT and CDR2 SNEGSKA come from the germline V gene (reference sequence). This CDR3 region has 12 residues. The V segment lost 5 bases and the J segment 6 bases; nucleotides outside the gene matches: 4. The CDR3 coding sequence is TGCAGTGCTCCGACAGGGGGGGATGGCTACACCTTC. Translated: CSAPTGGDGYTF.